This T cell receptor (beta chain) emerged from a study of regulatory T cells in long-lasting Graves disease. General study points: Newly diagnosed disease favored TRBV20-1 and TRBJ2-1 over persistent disease.

A remark on this clonotype: Its antigen is currently unknown.

The V and J ends lost 3 bases and 2 bases, in that order; junction bases with no gene match: 2. Germline CDR1 is KGHDR and CDR2 is SFDVKD. The CDR3 has 15 amino acids. Building of the TCR beta libraries involved iRepertoire HTBI primers and Arm-PCR of CDR3 regions. Each CDR3 protein is one row after TCRdb ran MiXCR on the multiplex PCR reads. The sample shows some 250,000 distinct CDR3 sequences, around 16% of them seen only once. Indicated time point: newly diagnosed GD, antithyroid drugs for less than 3 months. RNA from PBMCs was the source of the TCR library. The clonotype was recovered from a female donor with Graves disease. The chain combines TRBV24-1 with TRBJ2-7; TRBD1 agrees at 11 bases. The sample in question was peripheral blood mononuclear cells (PBMCs), obtained at new diagnosis, from a patient treated with antithyroid drugs. CDR3 protein: CATSDPGQGAYEQYF. The DNA of the CDR3 is TGTGCCACCAGTGATCCGGGACAGGGGGCCTACGAGCAGTACTTC.